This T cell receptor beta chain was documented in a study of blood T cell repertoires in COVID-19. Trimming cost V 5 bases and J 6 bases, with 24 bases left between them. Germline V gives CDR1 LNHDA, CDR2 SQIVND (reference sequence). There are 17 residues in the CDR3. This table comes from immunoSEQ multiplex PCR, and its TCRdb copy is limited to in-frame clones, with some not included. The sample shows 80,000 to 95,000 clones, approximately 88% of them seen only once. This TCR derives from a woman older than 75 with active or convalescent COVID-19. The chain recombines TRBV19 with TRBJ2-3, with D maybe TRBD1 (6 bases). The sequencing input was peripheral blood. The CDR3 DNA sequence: TGTGCCAGTAGTCCCTCGTGGGGGCAGGGGCGGTGGGATACGCAGTATTTT. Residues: CASSPSWGQGRWDTQYF.